These 18 T cell receptor beta chains originate from one sample sequenced in a study of cytomegalovirus exposure and HLA in healthy donors. With 60 Vbeta and 13 Jbeta primers, the PCR was carried out. Sequenced by immunoSEQ multiplex PCR; TCRdb stores in-frame clones only, minus some. This table holds approximately 130,000 clones, about four fifths found once. Sequenced material: PBMCs. These receptors all stem from a woman younger than 30 in good health and CMV-seronegative.

V is TRBV4-1 and J is TRBJ1-2, with 8 bases fitting TRBD1. Germline CDR1 and CDR2: MGHRA and YSYEKL. This CDR3 spans 15 amino acids. The V gene end was trimmed by 2 bases and the J gene end by 8 bases; junction bases not matched to a gene: 10. CDR3: CASSQLITGGGGYTF. In DNA, the CDR3 is TGCGCCAGCAGCCAACTTATTACAGGGGGGGGAGGCTACACCTTC.

In its sample, this clone was seen once. The chain recombines TRBV19 with TRBJ1-4; perhaps TRBD1 as D (5 bases). CDR3 size: 15 residues. The ends were cut back, 7 bases at V and 8 bases at J, with 20 bases in the middle. The germline gives CDR1 LNHDA, CDR2 SQIVND (reference sequence). The CDR3 nucleotides are TGTGCCAGTACGACGGCGGGGGGTTCCTGGGAAAAACTGTTTTTT. It codes for CASTTAGGSWEKLFF.

This sequence joins TRBV19 and TRBJ2-1; D is unclear. V dropped 4 bases and J dropped 6 bases, with 4 bases sitting between them. The CDR3 consists of 11 residues. CDR1 is LNHDA and CDR2 is SQIVND in the germline V gene (reference sequence). CDR3 protein: CASSTVNEQFF. The DNA of the CDR3 is TGTGCCAGTAGTACGGTCAATGAGCAGTTCTTC.

The V and J genes are TRBV5-4 and TRBJ1-2; TRBD1 matches 10 bases. The V segment lost 3 bases and the J segment 5 bases; nucleotides outside the gene matches: 10. The CDR3 covers 16 residues. The germline V gene has CDR1 SGHNT and CDR2 YYREEE (reference sequence). In DNA form, the CDR3 reads TGTGCCAGCAGCTGGGGGACAGGGGACGGAAGATATGGCTACACCTTC. Protein product: CASSWGTGDGRYGYTF.

The rearrangement uses TRBV30 and TRBJ2-5; the D is unclear. Germline CDR1 reads GTSNPN; CDR2 reads SVGIG (reference sequence). There are 11 residues in the CDR3. V was cut by 2 bases and J by 9 bases, with 10 bases left in between. CDR3 nucleotides: TGTGCCTGGAGTCTAACCGGGTCCCAGTACTTC. It encodes CAWSLTGSQYF.

The chain couples TRBV7-2 to TRBJ2-7; D is unclear. The CDR3 sequence is 15 residues long. The germline gives CDR1 SGHTA, CDR2 FQGNSA. V was pared by 2 bases and J by 2 bases, with 13 bases between. This CDR3 is CASSLNRVLTYEQYF. CDR3 bases: TGTGCCAGCAGCTTAAATCGGGTCCTCACCTACGAGCAGTACTTC. The full variable domain, its missing parts supplied by reference TRBV7-2 and TRBJ2-7, is GAGVSQSPSNKVTEKGKDVELRCDPISGHTALYWYRQSLGQGLEFLIYFQGNSAPDKSGLPSDRFSAERTGGSVSTLTIQRTQQEDSAVYLCASSLNRVLTYEQYFGPGTRLTVT.

The J gene is TRBJ2-2, the V gene TRBV7-9; 10 nucleotides match TRBD1. Trimming removed 1 base from V and 7 bases from J; junction bases left unmatched: 3. Germline V gives CDR1 SEHNR, CDR2 FQNEAQ (reference sequence). The CDR3 contains 15 residues. The CDR3 protein is CASSLGQGASGELFF. CDR3 DNA sequence: TGTGCCAGCAGCTTAGGACAGGGGGCCAGCGGGGAGCTGTTTTTT.

The CDR3 DNA is TGTGCCAGTAGTATTAATGAGGTCGTTGCAACTAATGAAAAACTGTTTTTT. Protein: CASSINEVVATNEKLFF. This chain connects TRBV19 to TRBJ1-4; D uncertain. The germline gives CDR1 LNHDA, CDR2 SQIVND (reference sequence). V was trimmed by 3 bases and J by 0 bases, leaving 14 bases between them. The CDR3 has 17 residues.

This clone was counted once. The chain employs TRBV27 and TRBJ2-3; 8 nucleotides match TRBD1. This CDR3 has 15 residues. V dropped 10 bases and J dropped 2; count of bases not matched to a gene: 11. Looked up from germline, CDR1 is MNHEY and CDR2 is SMNVEV (reference sequence). The CDR3 reads CATSGGYINTDTQYF. The CDR3, as DNA: TGTGCCACCTCAGGGGGCTACATAAACACAGATACGCAGTATTTT.

The table lists this clone with a count of one. The J gene is TRBJ2-2, the V gene TRBV5-1; perhaps TRBD2 as D (6 bases). This CDR3 comprises 15 residues. The germline V and J ends were trimmed by 1 base and 2 bases, with 9 bases remaining between them. The germline CDR1 and CDR2 sequences are SGHRS and YFSETQ. The CDR3 protein is CASSLLRENTGELFF. The CDR3 DNA is TGCGCCAGCAGCTTGCTGCGGGAAAACACCGGGGAGCTGTTTTTT.

The chain couples TRBV7-2 to TRBJ2-5; tentative D call: TRBD1 (5 bases). The CDR3 runs to 16 residues. Trimming shortened V by 3 bases and J by 2 bases, and 16 bases separated the two germline ends. Looked up from germline, CDR1 is SGHTA and CDR2 is FQGNSA. CDR3 coding DNA: TGTGCCAGCAGCTTTGGTCTGACAGCAGAACAAGAGACCCAGTACTTC. Protein: CASSFGLTAEQETQYF.

The CDR3 here is CASSLALAGGNTGELFF. CDR3 sequence (DNA): TGCGCCAGCAGCTTGGCACTAGCGGGAGGGAACACCGGGGAGCTGTTTTTT. The chain recombines TRBV5-1 with TRBJ2-2; 12 bases are shared with TRBD2. This CDR3 contains 17 residues. The V segment lost 0 bases and the J segment 1 base; nucleotides outside the gene matches: 1. Germline loops: CDR1 SGHRS, CDR2 YFSETQ.

This chain joins TRBV5-1 and TRBJ2-2; 11 bases map to TRBD2. The CDR3 has 17 residues. Germline loops: CDR1 SGHRS, CDR2 YFSETQ. Germline trimming cut 4 bases from V and 4 bases from J; bases unmatched to any gene: 9. Here the CDR3 reads CASSPGLAGSFTGELFF. CDR3 bases: TGCGCCAGCAGCCCCGGACTAGCGGGCTCGTTCACCGGGGAGCTGTTTTTT.

This clone was seen more than once but under ten times. The chain employs TRBV9 and TRBJ2-7; TRBD2 is a possible D gene (6 bases). The CDR3 has 12 residues. The germline V and J ends were trimmed by 3 bases and 6 bases, with 10 bases remaining between them. Germline values: CDR1 SGDLS, CDR2 YYNGEE. The CDR3 nucleotides are TGTGCCAGCAGCGGGATGGGGGGCGAGCAGTACTTC. Translating it yields CASSGMGGEQYF.

This clone has only a few counts. The chain carries TRBV4-3 and TRBJ2-3, with 8 nucleotides matching TRBD2. The junction had 7 bases not matched to a gene; V was cut back by 5 bases and J by 0 bases. The germline V gene encodes CDR1 LGHNA and CDR2 YSLEER. CDR3 length: 16 residues. DNA of the CDR3: TGCGCCAGCAGCTCGCGACTAGCGATGAGCACAGATACGCAGTATTTT. Protein: CASSSRLAMSTDTQYF.

Concerning this clone: At one end, the junction sequence differs from germline, possibly due to a read error. J is TRBJ2-7 and V is TRBV7-9, with 7 positions matching TRBD1. Germline assignment: CDR1 SEHNR and CDR2 FQNEAQ (reference sequence). CDR3 length: 16 amino acids. The CDR3 is CSSSSLQGEFSYEQYF. The CDR3 DNA follows: TGTTCCAGCAGCTCCCTCCAGGGGGAGTTCTCCTACGAGCAGTACTTC.

This chain joins TRBV5-4 and TRBJ2-2; 10 bases align to TRBD2. Unmatched junction bases numbered 5, after V lost 1 base and J lost 2 bases. Looked up from germline, CDR1 is SGHNT and CDR2 is YYREEE (reference sequence). The CDR3 loop spans 17 amino acids. Here the CDR3 reads CASSLRSSGGNTGELFF. The CDR3 nucleotides read TGTGCCAGCAGCTTGAGGTCTAGCGGGGGTAACACCGGGGAGCTGTTTTTT.

Here the CDR3 reads CASSLDFTLGALNYGYTF. The CDR3 nucleotides are TGTGCCAGCAGCTTAGATTTCACTTTAGGGGCCCTTAACTATGGCTACACCTTC. V usage is TRBV11-2 and J usage is TRBJ1-2; possible D gene TRBD1, 5 bases. Trimming left V 0 bases short and J 1 base short, with 18 bases between. CDR3 length equals 18 residues. Germline CDR1 and CDR2: SGHAT and FQNNGV.